This T cell receptor (beta chain) is from a study of OX40 agonist ivuxolimab in advanced cancers. If patients had autoimmune disease history or systemic immunosuppression, they were excluded. V lost 0 bases and J lost 3, with 19 bases in between. The length of the CDR3 is 18 residues. Germline CDR1 is LNHDA and CDR2 is SQIVND (reference sequence). TCRdb keeps only in-frame clones here, not all; method: immunoSEQ multiplex PCR. The table has tens of thousands of clones, around 82% seen once; the top ten hold nearly 4.5%. This sequence joins TRBV19 and TRBJ2-3, with D possibly TRBD1 on 6 matching bases. Here the sequenced sample was CD4+ or CD8+ T cells sorted from blood, taken in a trial of the OX40 agonist ivuxolimab. This receptor was obtained from an adult with an advanced solid tumor such as melanoma, head and neck, liver or kidney cancer. CDR3 sequence (DNA): TGTGCCAGTAGTATAGATCAGGGGCCCTTTCGTGGGACAGATACGCAGTATTTT. This codes for CASSIDQGPFRGTDTQYF.